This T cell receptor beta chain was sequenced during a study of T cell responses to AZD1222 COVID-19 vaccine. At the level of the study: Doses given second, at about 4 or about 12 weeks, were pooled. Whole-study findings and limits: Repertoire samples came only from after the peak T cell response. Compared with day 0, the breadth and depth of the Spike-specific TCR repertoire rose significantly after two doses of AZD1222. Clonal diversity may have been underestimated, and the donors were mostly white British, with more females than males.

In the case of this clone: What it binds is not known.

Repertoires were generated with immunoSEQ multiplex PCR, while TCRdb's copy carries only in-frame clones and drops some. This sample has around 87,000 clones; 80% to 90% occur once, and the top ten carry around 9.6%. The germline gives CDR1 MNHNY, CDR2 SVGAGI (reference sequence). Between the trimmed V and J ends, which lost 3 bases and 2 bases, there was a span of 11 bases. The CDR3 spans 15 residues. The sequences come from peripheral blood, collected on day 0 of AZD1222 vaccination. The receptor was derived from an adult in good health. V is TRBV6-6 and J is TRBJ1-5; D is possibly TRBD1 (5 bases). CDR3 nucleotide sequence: TGTGCCAGCAGTTATGACAGAATAGGCAATCAGCCCCAGCATTTT. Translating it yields CASSYDRIGNQPQHF.